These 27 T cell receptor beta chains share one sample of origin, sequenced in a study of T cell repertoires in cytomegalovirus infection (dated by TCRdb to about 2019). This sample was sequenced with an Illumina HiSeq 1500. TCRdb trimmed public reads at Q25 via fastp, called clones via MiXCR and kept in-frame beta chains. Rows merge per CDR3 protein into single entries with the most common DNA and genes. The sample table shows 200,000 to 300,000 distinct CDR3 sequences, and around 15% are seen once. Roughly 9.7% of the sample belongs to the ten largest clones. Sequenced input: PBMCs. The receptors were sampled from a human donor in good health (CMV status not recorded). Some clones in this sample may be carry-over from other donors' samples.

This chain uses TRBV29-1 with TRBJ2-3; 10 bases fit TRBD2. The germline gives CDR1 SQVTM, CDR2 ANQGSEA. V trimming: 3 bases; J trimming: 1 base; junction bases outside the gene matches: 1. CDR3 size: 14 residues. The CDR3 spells CSVDGLAGTDTQYF. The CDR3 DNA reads TGCAGCGTTGACGGACTAGCGGGCACAGATACGCAGTATTTT.

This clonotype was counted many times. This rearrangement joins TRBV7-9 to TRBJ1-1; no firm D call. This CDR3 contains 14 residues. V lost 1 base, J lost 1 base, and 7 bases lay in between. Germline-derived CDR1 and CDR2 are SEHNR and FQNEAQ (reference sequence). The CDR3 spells CASSLDASNTEAFF. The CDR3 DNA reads TGTGCCAGCAGCTTAGATGCGTCGAACACTGAAGCTTTCTTT.

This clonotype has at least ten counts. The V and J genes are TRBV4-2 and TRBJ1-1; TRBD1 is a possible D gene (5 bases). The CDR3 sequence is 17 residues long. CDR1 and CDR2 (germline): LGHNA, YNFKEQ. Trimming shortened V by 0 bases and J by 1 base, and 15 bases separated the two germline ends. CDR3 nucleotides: TGTGCCAGCAGCCAAGATTTGGATCGGGGCCCGAACACTGAAGCTTTCTTT. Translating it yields CASSQDLDRGPNTEAFF.

CDR3: CASSPRDRLKAFF. CDR3 DNA: TGTGCCAGCAGCCCGAGGGACAGGTTGAAAGCTTTCTTT. This chain links TRBV5-6 with TRBJ1-1, with 8 nucleotides matching TRBD1. Germline assignment: CDR1 SGHDT and CDR2 YYEEEE. The CDR3 totals 13 residues. V lost 4 bases and J lost 9; bases outside the gene matches: 8.

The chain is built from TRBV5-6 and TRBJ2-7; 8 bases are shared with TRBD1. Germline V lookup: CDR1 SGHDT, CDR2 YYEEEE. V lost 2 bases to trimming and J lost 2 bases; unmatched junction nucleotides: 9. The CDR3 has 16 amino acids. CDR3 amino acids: CASSFRGTGWTYEQYF. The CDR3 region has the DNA TGTGCCAGCAGCTTCAGAGGGACAGGCTGGACCTACGAGCAGTACTTC.

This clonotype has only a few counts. The CDR3 is CSVDEGPGDEQYF. CDR3 coding DNA: TGCAGCGTTGATGAAGGGCCGGGGGACGAGCAGTACTTC. The rearrangement links TRBV29-1 to TRBJ2-7, with D possibly being TRBD2 (6 bases). CDR3 length: 13 amino acids. V was shortened by 3 bases and J by 5 bases, with 14 bases between the two germline ends. Germline V CDR1 and CDR2: SQVTM, ANQGSEA.

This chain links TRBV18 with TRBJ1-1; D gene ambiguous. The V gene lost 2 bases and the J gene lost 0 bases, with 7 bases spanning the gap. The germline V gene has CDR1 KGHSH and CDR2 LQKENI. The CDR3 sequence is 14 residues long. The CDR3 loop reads CASSPGLVNTEAFF. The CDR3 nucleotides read TGTGCCAGCTCACCAGGACTGGTGAACACTGAAGCTTTCTTT.

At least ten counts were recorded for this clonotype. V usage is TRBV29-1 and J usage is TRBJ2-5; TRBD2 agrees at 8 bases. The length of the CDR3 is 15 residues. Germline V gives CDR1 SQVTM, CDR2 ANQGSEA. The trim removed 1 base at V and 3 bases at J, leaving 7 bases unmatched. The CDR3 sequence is CSVEGRTSREETQYF. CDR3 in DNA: TGCAGCGTTGAAGGCCGGACTAGCCGGGAAGAGACCCAGTACTTC.

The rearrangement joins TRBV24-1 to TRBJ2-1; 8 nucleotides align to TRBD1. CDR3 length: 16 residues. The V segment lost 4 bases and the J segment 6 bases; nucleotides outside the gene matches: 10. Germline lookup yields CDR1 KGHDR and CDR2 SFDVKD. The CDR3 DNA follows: TGTGCCACCAGTGACCCAGGGGGCTCTCAGGGCAATGAGCAGTTCTTC. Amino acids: CATSDPGGSQGNEQFF.

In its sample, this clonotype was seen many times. The CDR3 region is CASSVTNPVYTF. In DNA, the CDR3 is TGTGCCAGCAGCGTCACTAACCCTGTCTACACCTTC. The chain has TRBV7-9 and TRBJ1-2; unclear D gene. The V gene lost 5 bases and the J gene lost 10 bases, with 14 bases spanning the gap. Germline V gene data show CDR1 as SEHNR and CDR2 as FQNEAQ (reference sequence). The CDR3 extends over 12 amino acids.

The CDR3 coding sequence is TGTGCCTGCCGCGTGGGACACGGGCTAGGGGAGACTGAAGCTTTCTTT. The encoded protein is CACRVGHGLGETEAFF. V usage is TRBV6-2 or TRBV6-3 and J usage is TRBJ1-1; TRBD1 is a possible D gene (6 bases). This CDR3 contains 16 residues. Germline V gives CDR1 MNHEY, CDR2 SVGEGT. V gave up 11 bases and J gave up 5 bases, with 27 bases separating them.

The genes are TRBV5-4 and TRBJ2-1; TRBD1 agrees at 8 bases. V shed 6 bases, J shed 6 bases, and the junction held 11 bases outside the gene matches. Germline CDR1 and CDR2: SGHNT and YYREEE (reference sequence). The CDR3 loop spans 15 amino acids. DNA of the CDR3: TGTGCCAGCACCACCGGGACAGGATGGGTCAATGAGCAGTTCTTC. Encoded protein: CASTTGTGWVNEQFF.

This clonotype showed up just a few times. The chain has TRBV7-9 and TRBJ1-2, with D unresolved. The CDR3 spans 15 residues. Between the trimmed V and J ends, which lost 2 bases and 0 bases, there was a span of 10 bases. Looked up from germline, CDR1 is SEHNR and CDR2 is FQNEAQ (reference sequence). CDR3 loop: CASSLSGATNYGYTF. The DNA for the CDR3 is TGTGCCAGCAGCTTATCAGGCGCGACTAACTATGGCTACACCTTC.

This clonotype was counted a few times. The CDR3 sequence: CASDNGGQADTQYF. The CDR3 DNA sequence: TGTGCTAGTGATAACGGGGGGCAGGCAGATACGCAGTATTTT. The chain carries TRBV12-5 and TRBJ2-3; possible D gene TRBD2, 7 bases. Germline CDR1 is LGHNT and CDR2 is FRNRAP. Trimming pared 7 bases from V and 4 bases from J, leaving 15 bases between. This CDR3 is built from 14 residues.

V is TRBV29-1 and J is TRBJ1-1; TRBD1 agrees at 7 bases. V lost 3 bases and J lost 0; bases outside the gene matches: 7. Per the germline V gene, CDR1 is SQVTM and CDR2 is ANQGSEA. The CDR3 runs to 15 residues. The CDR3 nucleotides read TGCAGCGTTGAGAGGGGGCGCACAGTGAACACTGAAGCTTTCTTT. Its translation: CSVERGRTVNTEAFF.

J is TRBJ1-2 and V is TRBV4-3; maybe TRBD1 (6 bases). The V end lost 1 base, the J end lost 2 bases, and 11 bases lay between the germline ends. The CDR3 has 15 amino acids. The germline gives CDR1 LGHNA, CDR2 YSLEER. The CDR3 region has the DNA TGCGCCAGCAGCCAAGCCGGGGGGCAGAACTATGGCTACACCTTC. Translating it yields CASSQAGGQNYGYTF.

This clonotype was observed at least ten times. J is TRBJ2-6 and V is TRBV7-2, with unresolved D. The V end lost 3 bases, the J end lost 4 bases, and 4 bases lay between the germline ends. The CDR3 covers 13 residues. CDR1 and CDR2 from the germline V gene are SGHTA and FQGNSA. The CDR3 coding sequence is TGTGCCAGCAGCTTTTTCGGGGCCAACGTCCTGACTTTC. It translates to CASSFFGANVLTF.

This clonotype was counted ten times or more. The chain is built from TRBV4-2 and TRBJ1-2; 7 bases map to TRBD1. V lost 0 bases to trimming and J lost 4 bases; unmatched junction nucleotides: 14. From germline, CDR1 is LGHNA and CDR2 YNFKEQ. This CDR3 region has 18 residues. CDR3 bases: TGTGCCAGCAGCCAAGACGACAGACGTGGAGGGGGCGCCTATGGCTACACCTTC. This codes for CASSQDDRRGGGAYGYTF.

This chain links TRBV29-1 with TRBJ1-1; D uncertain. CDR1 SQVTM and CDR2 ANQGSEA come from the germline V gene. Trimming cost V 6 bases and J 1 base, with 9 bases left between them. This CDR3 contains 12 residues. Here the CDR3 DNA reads TGCAGCGTGTGCATGGGGAACACTGAAGCTTTCTTT. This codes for CSVCMGNTEAFF.

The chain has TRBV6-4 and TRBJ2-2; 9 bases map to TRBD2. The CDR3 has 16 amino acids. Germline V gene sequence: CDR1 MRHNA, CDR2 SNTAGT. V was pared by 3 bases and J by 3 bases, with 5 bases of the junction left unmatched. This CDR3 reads CASSEILAGHTGELFF. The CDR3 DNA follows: TGTGCCAGCAGTGAAATACTAGCGGGCCACACCGGGGAGCTGTTTTTT.

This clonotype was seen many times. Here the CDR3 DNA reads TGTGCCAGCAGTTACTCCCCGACTGGCACCATCGGGGAGCTGTTTTTT. It encodes CASSYSPTGTIGELFF. The rearrangement joins TRBV6-6 to TRBJ2-2; D not certain. Germline assignment: CDR1 MNHNY and CDR2 SVGAGI (reference sequence). This CDR3 spans 16 amino acids. With 0 bases removed from V and 7 bases from J, the gap between germline ends came to 15 bases.

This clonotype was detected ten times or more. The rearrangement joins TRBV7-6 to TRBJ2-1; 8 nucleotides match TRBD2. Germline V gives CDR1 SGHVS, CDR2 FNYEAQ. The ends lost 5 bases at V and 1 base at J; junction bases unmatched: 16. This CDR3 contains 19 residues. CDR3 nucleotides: TGTGCCAGCAGCCCTAGGTTTGGCGGGAGGTCGACATCCTACAATGAGCAGTTCTTC. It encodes CASSPRFGGRSTSYNEQFF. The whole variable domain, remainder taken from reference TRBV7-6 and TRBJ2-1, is GAGVSQSPRYKVTKRGQDVALRCDPISGHVSLYWYRQALGQGPEFLTYFNYEAQQDKSGLPNDRFSAERPEGSISTLTIQRTEQRDSAMYRCASSPRFGGRSTSYNEQFFGPGTRLTVL.

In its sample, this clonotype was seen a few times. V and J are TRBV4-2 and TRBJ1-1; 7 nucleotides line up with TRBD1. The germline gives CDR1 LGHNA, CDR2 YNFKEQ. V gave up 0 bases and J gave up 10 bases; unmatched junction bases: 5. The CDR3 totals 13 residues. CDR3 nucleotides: TGTGCCAGCAGCCAAGAAGGGGGCAGGGGAGCTTTCTTT. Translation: CASSQEGGRGAFF.

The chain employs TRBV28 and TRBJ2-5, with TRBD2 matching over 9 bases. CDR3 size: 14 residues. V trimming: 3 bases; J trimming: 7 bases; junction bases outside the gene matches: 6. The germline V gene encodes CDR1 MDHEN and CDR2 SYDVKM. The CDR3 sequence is CASSFSSGTGTQYF. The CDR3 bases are TGTGCCAGCAGTTTCTCTAGCGGGACGGGGACCCAGTACTTC.

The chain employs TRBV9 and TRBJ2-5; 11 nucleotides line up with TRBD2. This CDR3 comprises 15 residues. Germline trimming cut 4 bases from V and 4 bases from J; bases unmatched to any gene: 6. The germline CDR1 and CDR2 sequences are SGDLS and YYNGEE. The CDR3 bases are TGTGCCAGCAGCTTACTAGCGGGAGTAGCAGAGACCCAGTACTTC. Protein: CASSLLAGVAETQYF.

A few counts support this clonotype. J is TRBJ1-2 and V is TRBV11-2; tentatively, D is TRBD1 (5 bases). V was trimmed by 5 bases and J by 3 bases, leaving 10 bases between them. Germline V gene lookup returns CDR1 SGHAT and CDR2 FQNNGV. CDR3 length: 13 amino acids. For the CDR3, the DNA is TGTGCCAGCAGCGGGGGTGCGGACTATGGCTACACCTTC. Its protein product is CASSGGADYGYTF.

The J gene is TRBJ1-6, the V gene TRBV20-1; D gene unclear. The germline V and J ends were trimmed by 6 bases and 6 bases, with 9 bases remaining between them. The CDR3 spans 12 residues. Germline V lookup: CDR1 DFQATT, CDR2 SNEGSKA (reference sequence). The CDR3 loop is CSAGSPNSPLHF. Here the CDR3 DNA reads TGCAGTGCAGGCTCTCCTAATTCACCCCTCCACTTT.